This passage covers 10 T cell receptor beta chains from one sample sequenced in a study of human CD8 memory T cell subsets. TCR beta libraries were made by UMI-labeled 5' RACE. From the 5' RACE reads, TCRdb lists one entry per CDR3 protein and no DNA. The sample holds roughly 4,000 distinct CDR3 sequences. The sequenced material came from CD8+ T cells from PBMCs. The receptors shown here come from a human donor in good health.

The rearrangement uses TRBV29-1 and TRBJ2-2; there is no DNA to check the TCRdb D call of TRBD1. CDR1 and CDR2 from the germline V gene are SQVTM and ANQGSEA. The CDR3 loop spans 13 amino acids. The CDR3 loop reads CSGRGQGPGELFF.

V gene TRBV20-1 combines with J gene TRBJ2-7; absent DNA, TCRdb's TRBD2 call cannot be checked. The CDR3 is made up of 12 amino acids. Per germline, CDR1 DFQATT and CDR2 SNEGSKA (reference sequence). The CDR3 sequence: CSAAKRENEQYF.

The chain employs TRBV20-1 and TRBJ1-1; TCRdb's assignment of TRBD1 cannot be checked, as there is no DNA. The CDR3 has 14 residues. Per germline, CDR1 DFQATT and CDR2 SNEGSKA (reference sequence). This CDR3 is CSAARTGDSPEAFF.

The rearrangement uses TRBV9 and TRBJ2-1; TCRdb gives TRBD2 as the D gene, but with no DNA this cannot be confirmed. CDR1 SGDLS and CDR2 YYNGEE come from the germline V gene. The CDR3 sequence is 17 residues long. CDR3 sequence: CASSVDRLARTYNEQFF.

This chain joins TRBV27 and TRBJ2-2. This CDR3 spans 18 amino acids. Germline V gene sequence: CDR1 MNHEY, CDR2 SMNVEV (reference sequence). The CDR3 protein is CASSLGQYEPINTGELFF.

V and J are TRBV6-1 and TRBJ2-1; lacking DNA, the TRBD1 call made by TCRdb goes unchecked. Per germline, CDR1 MNHNS and CDR2 SASEGT. CDR3 length equals 19 residues. The CDR3 sequence: CASSRKGARDPVGRDEQFF.

This chain joins TRBV3-1 and TRBJ2-2; the TRBD1 assignment by TCRdb is unverifiable without DNA. The CDR3 runs 17 residues. CDR1 LGHDT and CDR2 YNNKEL come from the germline V gene (reference sequence). This chain's CDR3 is CASSLRRVKGITGELFF.

The V call is TRBV25-1, the J call TRBJ1-1. Germline V gene sequence: CDR1 MGHDK, CDR2 SYGVNS. The CDR3 is 14 residues long. The chain's CDR3 is CASSEGYGNTEAFF.

The chain employs TRBV19 and TRBJ2-1; as DNA is missing, the TRBD2 call by TCRdb cannot be tested. Germline V gives CDR1 LNHDA, CDR2 SQIVND (reference sequence). CDR3 length: 14 residues. CDR3: CASSALAGGNEQFF.

This clonotype is deemed medium-sized by its frequency. This sequence joins TRBV7-9 and TRBJ2-1; TCRdb indicates TRBD2, and absent DNA this call remains unverified. Germline V lookup: CDR1 SEHNR, CDR2 FQNEAQ (reference sequence). This CDR3 has 15 amino acids. The CDR3 here is CASSLSTRDHNEQFF.